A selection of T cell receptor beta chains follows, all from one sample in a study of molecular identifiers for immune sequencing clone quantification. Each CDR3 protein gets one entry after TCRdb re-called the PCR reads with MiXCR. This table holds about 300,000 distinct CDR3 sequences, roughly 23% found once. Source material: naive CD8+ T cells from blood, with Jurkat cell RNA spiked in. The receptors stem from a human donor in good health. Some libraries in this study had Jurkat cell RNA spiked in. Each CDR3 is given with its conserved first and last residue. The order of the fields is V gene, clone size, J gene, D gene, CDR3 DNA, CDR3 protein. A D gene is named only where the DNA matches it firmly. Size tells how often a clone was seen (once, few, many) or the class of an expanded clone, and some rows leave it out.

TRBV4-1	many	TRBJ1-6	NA	TGCGCCAGCAGCCAAAACGACCGACAGCTTAATTCACCCCTCCACTTT	CASSQNDRQLNSPLHF
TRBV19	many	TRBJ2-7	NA	TGTGCCAGCAGTACAGGGACCGGCTACGAGCAGTACTTC	CASSTGTGYEQYF
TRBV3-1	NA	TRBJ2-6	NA	TGTGCCAGCAGCATGGCCCCGGTTTCTGGGGCCAACGTCCTGACTTTC	CASSMAPVSGANVLTF
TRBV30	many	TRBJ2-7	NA	TGTGCCTGGAGTGCGACAGTATACGAGCAGTACTTC	CAWSATVYEQYF
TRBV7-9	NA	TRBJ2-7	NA	TGTGCCAGCAGCCATGGACGGCGCTCCTACGAGCAGTACTTC	CASSHGRRSYEQYF
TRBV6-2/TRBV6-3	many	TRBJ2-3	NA	TGTGCCAGCAGTTACTACTCAGATACGCAGTATTTT	CASSYYSDTQYF
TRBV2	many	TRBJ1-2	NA	TGTGCCAGCAGTTCCGGGACGTTCCTTAACTATGGCTACACCTTC	CASSSGTFLNYGYTF
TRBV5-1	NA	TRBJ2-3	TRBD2	TGCGCCAGCAGCTTTCTAGCGGGTAGCACAGGTACGCAGTATTTT	CASSFLAGSTGTQYF
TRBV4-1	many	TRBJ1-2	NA	TGCGCCAGCAGCCCAATCACAGGATTTGGTAACTATGGCTACACCTTC	CASSPITGFGNYGYTF
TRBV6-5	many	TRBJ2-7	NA	TGTGCCAGCGCAAGCTCCTACGCGCAGTACTTC	CASASSYAQYF
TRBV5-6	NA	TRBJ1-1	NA	TGTGCCAACAGCTTGGCGGGCACTGAAGCTTTCTTT	CANSLAGTEAFF
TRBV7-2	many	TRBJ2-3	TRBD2	TGTGCCAGCAGCTTAGCCCCGGGACTAGCGGGAGTGGGGGCAGATACGCAGTATTTT	CASSLAPGLAGVGADTQYF
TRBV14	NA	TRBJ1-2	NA	TGTGCCAGCAGCCAAGATCACGCCAGGGCCCACTATGGCTACACCTTC	CASSQDHARAHYGYTF
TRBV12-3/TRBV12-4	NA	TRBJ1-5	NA	TGTGCCAGCGGCAAAGGAATTACTAGCAATCAGCCCCAGCATTTT	CASGKGITSNQPQHF
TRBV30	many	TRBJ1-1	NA	TGTGCCTGGAGTTGGGGGAATACTGAAGCTTTCTTT	CAWSWGNTEAFF
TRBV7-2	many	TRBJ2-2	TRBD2	TGTGCCAGCAGTCACCCTGCGGGAGGGAACACCGGGGAGCTGTTTTTT	CASSHPAGGNTGELFF
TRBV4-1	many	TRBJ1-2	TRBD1	TGCGCCAGCAGCCAGCTACAGGGGAACTATGGCTACACCTTC	CASSQLQGNYGYTF
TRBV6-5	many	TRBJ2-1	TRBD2	TGTGCCAGCAGTTACTCGGTTAGCGGGGGGGCGAGCTCCTACAATGAGCAGTTCTTC	CASSYSVSGGASSYNEQFF
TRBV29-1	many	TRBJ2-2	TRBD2	TGCAGCGCCGGACTAGCGGGCCGCGCGAACACCGGGGAGCTGTTTTTT	CSAGLAGRANTGELFF
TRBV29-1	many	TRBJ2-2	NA	TGCAGCGTTGTCATAGGGAGCGGGGAGCTGTTTTTT	CSVVIGSGELFF
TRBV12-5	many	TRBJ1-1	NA	TGTGCTAGTGCCTTGGGTCAGGGGTATGCAGCTTTCTTT	CASALGQGYAAFF
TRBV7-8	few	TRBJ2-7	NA	TGTGCCAGCAGAAAATACCGGCGGGAATACGAGCAGTACTTC	CASRKYRREYEQYF
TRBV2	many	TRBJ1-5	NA	TGTGCCAGCAGTGAGCCGTTAGCAGGGGTTAGCAATCAGCCCCAGCATTTT	CASSEPLAGVSNQPQHF
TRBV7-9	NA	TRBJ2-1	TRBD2	TGTGCCAGCAGCCTAGAGCGGGACTACAATGAGCAGTTCTTC	CASSLERDYNEQFF
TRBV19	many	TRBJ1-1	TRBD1	TGTGCCAGTAGTGGAGCAGGGGGCACTGAAGCTTTCTTT	CASSGAGGTEAFF
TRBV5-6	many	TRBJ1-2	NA	TGTGCCAGCAGCCACTCCACCCGAGCCATCCGGGAAGAAGACTATGGCTACACCTTC	CASSHSTRAIREEDYGYTF
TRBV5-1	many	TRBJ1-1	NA	TGCGCCAGCAGTTATAACCCGGACATGGGGAGGACTGAAGCTTTCTTT	CASSYNPDMGRTEAFF
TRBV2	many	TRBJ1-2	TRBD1	TGTGCCAGCAGTGACACGGGGGACAGCTATGGCTACACCTTC	CASSDTGDSYGYTF
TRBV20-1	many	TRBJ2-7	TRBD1	TGCAGTGCTAGAGAGGGACAGGGATACGAGCAGTACTTC	CSAREGQGYEQYF
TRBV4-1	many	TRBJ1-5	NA	TGCGCCAGCAGCCCCCATAGCAATCAGCCCCAGCATTTT	CASSPHSNQPQHF
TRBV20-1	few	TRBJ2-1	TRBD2	TGCAGTGCTAGAGATCCTACTAGCGGGAGGGCCAATGAGCAGTTCTTC	CSARDPTSGRANEQFF
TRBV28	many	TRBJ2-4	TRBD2	TGTGCCAGCAGTTTCCTAGCGGCTAACAAAAACATTCAGTACTTC	CASSFLAANKNIQYF
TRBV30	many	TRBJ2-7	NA	TGTGCCTGGAGTAGGGCCTACGAGCAGTACTTC	CAWSRAYEQYF
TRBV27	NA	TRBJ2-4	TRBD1	TGTGCCAGCAGTCCGACAGGGGACAGCAAAAACATTCAGTACTTC	CASSPTGDSKNIQYF
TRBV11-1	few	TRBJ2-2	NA	TGTGCCAGCAGCTTTAGCGGAACCACCGGGGAGCTGTTTTTT	CASSFSGTTGELFF
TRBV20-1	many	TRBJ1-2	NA	TGCAGTGCTAGAGGGGGATGCTGTGGCTACACCTTC	CSARGGCCGYTF
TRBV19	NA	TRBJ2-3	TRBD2	TGTGCCAGTAGTACCAGACTAGCGAGCACAGATACGCGGTATTTT	CASSTRLASTDTRYF
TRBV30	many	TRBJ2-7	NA	TGTGCCTGGAGTGGGACTACCCAGGGGGAGCAGTACTTC	CAWSGTTQGEQYF
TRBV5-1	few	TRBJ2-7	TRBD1	TGCGCCAGCAAACCGACGTCCCGGGACAGTTCCTACGAGCAGTACTTC	CASKPTSRDSSYEQYF
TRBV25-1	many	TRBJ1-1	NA	TGTGCCAGCAGTGAGCAGGGTGATACTGAAGCTTTCTTT	CASSEQGDTEAFF
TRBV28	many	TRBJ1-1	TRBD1	TGTGCCAGCAGACCCGGGACAGGCTTGCCCGAGGCTTTCTTT	CASRPGTGLPEAFF